The following is a TCR beta chain sequence with its context. Its antigen specificity is not known. Because the CDR3's place on the DNA is in doubt, the DNA is left out and the CDR3 is given as listed by TCRdb. Bulk unsorted tissue served as the source for RNA extraction, and RNA quality was assessed using a NanoDrop ND-1000 and an Agilent 2100. The normal lung samples consisted of distant non-tumor tissue collected more than 3 cm from the tumor edge. The donors were newly diagnosed lung cancer patients admitted for thoracic surgery in China from August to November 2014 who had not received prior chemotherapy. The study excluded patients who had received radiotherapy or chemotherapy before or who had another cancer at the same time. Pieces of surgical tissue measuring 1-2 cm3 were kept in RNAlater solution and held at -80 degrees C until needed. This sample is part of a study of tumor and adjacent non-tumor tissue in lung cancer (dated by TCRdb to 2016 to 2019). Study-wide context: Patients with adenocarcinoma (approximately 11), squamous cell carcinoma (2) and small cell lung cancer (1) were included in the cohort. The roughly 15 patients were aged about 31 to 80 years, included ten or so men and 5 women, and had TNM stage I to III disease. In total, sequencing yielded over 95 million productive TCRbeta reads, which works out to an average of around 4.2 million reads per sample. About 30 paired specimens, one tumor and one normal lung sample per patient, were profiled by TCRbeta CDR3 sequencing. Using bulk TCRbeta repertoires from under 18 lung cancer patients, the study set lung tumor tissue side by side with matched distant non-tumor lung tissue.

Library preparation was by multiplex PCR. The instrument was an Illumina HiSeq 2500. Following protocols modified from ARM-PCR, the researchers constructed TCRbeta libraries through three rounds of nested PCR with primers (Table S4). PCR products of 200-500 bp were gel-excised and purified with the QIAquick gel extraction kit before sequencing. On the authors' methods: Reads were cleaned using Trimmomatic, were merged into complete CDR3 sequences using FLASH, and were assigned to V(D)J germline segments using MiTCR. VDJtools was used to compute clonal diversity as the inverse Simpson's index. Productive reads were defined as in-frame sequences without a premature stop codon. The raw public data were reprocessed by TCRdb itself: fastp quality trimming at Q25, MiXCR clonotype calling, in-frame beta chains only. One record per CDR3 amino acid sequence lists the most common genes and DNA. In this record, the V and J calls reflect TCRdb's handling and not the investigators' own analysis. The sample yields roughly 75,000 distinct CDR3 sequences; around 65% were counted once. The top ten clonotypes cover about a quarter of the sample.

Paper-wide results and their limitations: Tumor tissue showed significantly higher TCR diversity (inverse Simpson) than normal lung tissue, at roughly 390 vs 170 (P = 0.0075, Mann-Whitney U test). Only 15 or so patients were included in the cohort, and the need for larger samples and more detailed clinical data was noted by the authors. Younger patients had significantly higher TCR diversity, and higher tumor TCR diversity was associated with shorter overall and disease-free survival. Because peripheral blood was not sequenced, blood TCRbeta repertoires in the lung cancer patients of the study were not examined. Neither the sequencing platform nor unique molecular identifiers are mentioned in the methods. In normal lung, the top 100 clones accounted for a significantly larger cumulative share of the repertoire than in tumor tissue.

Sequencing was carried out using distant non-tumor lung tissue. This receptor was taken from a woman between 45 and 60 years old with non-small cell lung cancer.

The CDR3 protein: CASSQGSGLAGGTRRPGSCFF. Recombination joined TRBV4-2 with TRBJ2-2; the table's TRBD2 call for D was not verified on the DNA. CDR1 and CDR2 are read off the germline V gene as LGHNA and YNFKEQ. The CDR3 numbers 21 residues from cysteine through phenylalanine.